This is a list of T cell receptor beta chains from one sample in a study of T cell clones after liver transplantation. Some clones are missing from TCRdb's copy, which holds only in-frame ones; the method was immunoSEQ multiplex PCR. The repertoire holds tens of thousands of clones, with 70% to 80% as singletons. The sample here was CD4+ T cells from blood, taken at the approximately 15-month timepoint. The source is a human patient who received a liver transplant. These T cells may partly come from the graft donor. CDR3s include the opening cysteine and the closing phenylalanine or tryptophan. The D gene is left open where the match is weak. Rows may omit the clone size; those that give it use once, few, many or a size class.

V gene	D gene	J gene	clone size	CDR3 DNA	CDR3 protein
TRBV5-5	NA	TRBJ1-5	few	TGTGCCAGCAGCTTGACCGGTGATCAGCCCCAGCATTTT	CASSLTGDQPQHF
TRBV7-2	NA	TRBJ2-3	NA	TGTGCCAGCAGCTTAGCGCCCACAGATACGCAGTATTTT	CASSLAPTDTQYF
TRBV19	NA	TRBJ2-7	few	TGTGCCAGTAGTAGGGACAAGTCCTACGAGCAGTACTTC	CASSRDKSYEQYF
TRBV13	NA	TRBJ2-3	NA	TGTGCCAGCAGCCTAGGGGTAATGCCCCCGGATACGCAGTATTTT	CASSLGVMPPDTQYF
TRBV7-9	NA	TRBJ2-2	NA	TGTGCCAGCAGACATGCGACAGAACGACTTAGGGCCGGGGAGCTGTTTTTT	CASRHATERLRAGELFF
TRBV5-1	NA	TRBJ2-1	NA	TGCGCCAGCAGCTTGGGAGTGGGGCAGACGATCTCCTACAATGAGCAGTTCTTC	CASSLGVGQTISYNEQFF
TRBV27	NA	TRBJ2-1	NA	TGTGCCAGCAGTTTAACAGGAACCGCGGTGAATGAGCAGTTCTTC	CASSLTGTAVNEQFF
TRBV7-2	TRBD1	TRBJ1-4	NA	TGTGCCAGCACCTACGGGGGACAGGGAAATGAAAAACTGTTTTTT	CASTYGGQGNEKLFF
TRBV30	NA	TRBJ1-1	many	TGTGCCCGGGCCTTAGGGACTGAAGCTTTCTTT	CARALGTEAFF
TRBV5-1	TRBD2	TRBJ2-7	NA	TGCGCCAGCAGCTTGGATACTAGCGGGAGCTACGAGCAGTACTTC	CASSLDTSGSYEQYF
TRBV14	TRBD1	TRBJ2-7	NA	TGTGCCAGCAGCCAAGAACTGGCCGGGACAGGGCAAATATTTGGTTACGAGCAGTACTTC	CASSQELAGTGQIFGYEQYF
TRBV5-6	TRBD1	TRBJ1-2	NA	TGTGCCAGCAGCTTGGCGACAGGGTTAAGGGTCTATGGCTACACCTTC	CASSLATGLRVYGYTF
TRBV7-2	TRBD1	TRBJ2-1	NA	TGTGCCAGCAGCTTAGAGACAGGGAAGCAGTTCTTC	CASSLETGKQFF
TRBV7-9	TRBD1	TRBJ2-6	NA	TGTGCCAGCAGCTTAGCCGGGACAGTTTCTGGGGCCAACGTCCTGACTTTC	CASSLAGTVSGANVLTF
TRBV19	NA	TRBJ1-2	NA	TGTGCCAGTAGTATAGCTAGGCTTCCGAGCGGCTACACCTTC	CASSIARLPSGYTF
TRBV25-1	NA	TRBJ2-2	NA	TGTGCCAGCAGCGCAATTCCGGGACGTACGAACACCGGGGAGCTGTTTTTT	CASSAIPGRTNTGELFF
TRBV5-1	NA	TRBJ2-7	NA	TGCGCCAGCAGCCCCAGTGGAGGAGGGGGCAAAGGGGGTAATTACGAGCAGTACTTC	CASSPSGGGGKGGNYEQYF
TRBV5-4	NA	TRBJ2-1	NA	TGTGCCAGCAGCTTGGTGGGGGGGCGCAATGAGCAGTTCTTC	CASSLVGGRNEQFF
TRBV12-5	TRBD1	TRBJ2-5	NA	TGTGCTAGTGCCCCGACAGGGCCGGGAGAGACCCAGTACTTC	CASAPTGPGETQYF
TRBV30	NA	TRBJ1-3	few	TGTGCCTGGAGTGTTAGTGGGACTGGAAACACCATATATTTT	CAWSVSGTGNTIYF
TRBV29-1	NA	TRBJ2-3	NA	TGCAGCGTTGGTTCACCCGACACAGATACGCAGTATTTT	CSVGSPDTDTQYF
TRBV11-3	TRBD1	TRBJ1-4	NA	TGTGCCAGCAGCCCTGGGACAGCAACTAATGAAAAACTGTTTTTT	CASSPGTATNEKLFF
TRBV5-1	NA	TRBJ1-4	NA	TGCGCCAGCAGCCCGAGGACTGGGGGACTGGAAAAACTGTTTTTT	CASSPRTGGLEKLFF
TRBV5-4	TRBD2	TRBJ2-3	NA	TGTGCCAGCAGCACCCGACTAGCGGGCCCTAGCACAGATACGCAGTATTTT	CASSTRLAGPSTDTQYF
TRBV11-3	TRBD2	TRBJ2-3	NA	TGTGCCAGCAGCTTGCGGGGGGGCGACACAGATACGCAGTATTTT	CASSLRGGDTDTQYF
TRBV9	TRBD2	TRBJ2-2	NA	TGTGCCAGCAGCTCCCGGGGGGGGACTCAGCACGGGGAGCTGTTTTTT	CASSSRGGTQHGELFF
TRBV28	NA	TRBJ2-4	NA	TGTGCCAGCAGCGATGGTACAGGCAAAAACATTCAGTACTTC	CASSDGTGKNIQYF
TRBV5-1	TRBD1	TRBJ1-2	many	TGCGCCAGCAGCTCGACAGGGTCGTATGGCTACACCTTC	CASSSTGSYGYTF
TRBV27	NA	TRBJ2-2	few	TGTGCCAGCAGACAGGGTTGGAACACCGGGGAGCTGTTTTTT	CASRQGWNTGELFF
TRBV5-1	NA	TRBJ2-2	few	TGCGCCAGCAGCCAGGGGGGCTTGGCCGGGGAGCTGTTTTTT	CASSQGGLAGELFF
TRBV5-1	TRBD2	TRBJ2-3	NA	TGCGCCAGCAGGGGGACTAGCGGCACAGATACGCAGTATTTT	CASRGTSGTDTQYF
TRBV29-1	TRBD1	TRBJ2-3	NA	TGCAGCGTTGAGGGGGACAGAGATACGCAGTATTTT	CSVEGDRDTQYF
TRBV28	NA	TRBJ2-7	NA	TGTGCCAGCAGTGGAGGGGCCCGTCCCGAGCAGTACTTC	CASSGGARPEQYF
TRBV7-2	TRBD1	TRBJ1-5	NA	TGTGCCAGCAGCCGAGGGACAGGGGTAACGGAGCCCCAGCATTTT	CASSRGTGVTEPQHF
TRBV5-4	NA	TRBJ2-6	once	TGTGCCAGCAGCTTAGGTAGCTCTGGGGCCAACGTCCTGACTTTC	CASSLGSSGANVLTF
TRBV6-5	TRBD1	TRBJ1-1	once	TGTGCCAGCAAAACCAGACAGGGCACTGAAGCTTTCTTT	CASKTRQGTEAFF
TRBV6-1	NA	TRBJ1-2	NA	TGTGCCAGCAGTGAACACCCAGGTAGCTATGGCTACACCTTC	CASSEHPGSYGYTF
TRBV5-8	TRBD2	TRBJ2-5	NA	TGTGCCAGCAGCCCGGGACTACATCAAGAGACCCAGTACTTC	CASSPGLHQETQYF
TRBV7-8	NA	TRBJ1-1	once	TGTGCCAGCAGCCCTCGATTCACTGACACTGAAGCTTTCTTT	CASSPRFTDTEAFF
TRBV11-2	TRBD2	TRBJ2-5	few	TGTGCCAGCAGCTTAGTACGGCGGGGGGGCGGAGAGACCCAGTACTTC	CASSLVRRGGGETQYF
TRBV5-1	TRBD2	TRBJ2-3	once	TGCGCCAGCAGCGTCGGACTAGCGGGCACAGATACGCAGTATTTT	CASSVGLAGTDTQYF
TRBV5-8	TRBD1	TRBJ2-4	NA	TGTGCCAGCAGCTTGGTCGGGACAGGGAGAGCCAAAAACATTCAGTACTTC	CASSLVGTGRAKNIQYF
TRBV10-1	NA	TRBJ1-5	NA	TGCGCCAGCAGTGACAAATTCTTGGAACCTCTCGGGGGAGGACATCAGCCCCAGCATTTT	CASSDKFLEPLGGGHQPQHF
TRBV30	TRBD1	TRBJ2-2	NA	TGTGCCTGGAGTCCAGGGGGCTACACCGGGGAGCTGTTTTTT	CAWSPGGYTGELFF
TRBV7-9	NA	TRBJ1-1	NA	TGTGCCAGCACCATTAAATCCGGGGGGCTTGGCACTGAAGCTTTCTTT	CASTIKSGGLGTEAFF
TRBV9	NA	TRBJ1-4	once	TGTGCCAGCAGCCCCCACAGGGTAACTGAAAAACTGTTTTTT	CASSPHRVTEKLFF
TRBV30	NA	TRBJ1-2	NA	TGTGCCTGGGGGGGCCTCCTAGCTAACTATGGCTACACCTTC	CAWGGLLANYGYTF
TRBV7-8	TRBD1	TRBJ1-5	NA	TGTGCCAGCAGCTTAGCGGAGAGCAGGGGGGGCAATCAGCCCCAGCATTTT	CASSLAESRGGNQPQHF
TRBV30	NA	TRBJ1-1	few	TGTGCCTGGAAATCTGGTAGGTCCCCTGAAGCTTTCTTT	CAWKSGRSPEAFF
TRBV5-6	NA	TRBJ2-4	NA	TGTGCCAGCAGCTTTTATTCGTGGGCGCGAGAAAACATTCAGTACTTC	CASSFYSWARENIQYF
TRBV7-2	NA	TRBJ1-5	NA	TGTGCCAGCAGCTTGGGGGGGGGCGCGGGCAATCAGCCCCAGCATTTT	CASSLGGGAGNQPQHF
TRBV19	NA	TRBJ2-7	NA	TGTGCCAGTAGTAACTCGGGCGTCTTGCGATACGAGCAGTACTTC	CASSNSGVLRYEQYF
TRBV5-1	TRBD2	TRBJ2-3	NA	TGCGCCAGCAGCCCTCGACTAGCAACAGATACGCAGTATTTT	CASSPRLATDTQYF
TRBV2	NA	TRBJ1-1	few	TGTGCCAGCAGGGACATTGAGGAAGCTTTCTTT	CASRDIEEAFF
TRBV6-1	NA	TRBJ1-6	NA	TGTGCCAGCAGTGAGAATTCACCCCTCCACTTT	CASSENSPLHF
TRBV5-6	NA	TRBJ1-3	NA	TGTGCCAGCAGCGGAGCTCTGGCGAGCTCTGGAAACACCATATATTTT	CASSGALASSGNTIYF
TRBV29-1	NA	TRBJ1-1	many	TGCAGCGTTGAAGAAGGGACTAAACCTGAAGCTTTCTTT	CSVEEGTKPEAFF
TRBV19	TRBD1	TRBJ2-3	NA	TGTGCCAGTGTGACAGGGGGAGGAGATACGCAGTATTTT	CASVTGGGDTQYF